One sample yielded the 18 T cell receptor beta chains listed below, sequenced in a study of blood T cells in healthy people across ages. A second about 7 to 12 cycle PCR used barcoded and J-beta primers. In TCRdb, the 5' RACE reads were re-called with MiXCR into one record per CDR3 protein. This sample has about 760,000 distinct CDR3 sequences, with roughly 25% found just once. The sample was also reused in another study, on T cells of mothers and their children.

Sequencing input: blood. The receptor source for this set is a boy between 5 and 17 years old in good health.

This clonotype has only a few counts. This chain links TRBV29-1 with TRBJ1-1, with 8 nucleotides matching TRBD1. The CDR3 covers 14 residues. Germline V gene sequence: CDR1 SQVTM, CDR2 ANQGSEA. Unmatched junction bases numbered 6, after V lost 1 base and J lost 5 bases. DNA of the CDR3: TGCAGCGTTGAAGTACAGGGGGTTTCGACTGAAGCTTTCTTT. Translating gives CSVEVQGVSTEAFF.

This chain uses TRBV6-5 with TRBJ1-4; TRBD1 might be the D (5 bases). Trimming pared 0 bases from V and 8 bases from J, leaving 22 bases between. CDR1 is MNHEY, CDR2 SVGAGI, per germline. The CDR3 covers 18 residues. DNA for the CDR3: TGTGCCAGCAGTTACTCTCCTAGGCCCCAGGGTGTCGGAGAAAAACTGTTTTTT. It is translated as CASSYSPRPQGVGEKLFF.

The gene calls are TRBV4-3 and TRBJ2-7; weak D call: TRBD1 (5 bases). Trimming took off 0 bases at V and 2 bases at J, with 17 bases between the two ends. The germline CDR1 and CDR2 sequences are LGHNA and YSLEER. The CDR3 length is 17 residues. CDR3 nucleotide sequence: TGCGCCAGCAGCCAAGATGTGATCAGACAGACCGCCTACGAGCAGTACTTC. Amino acids: CASSQDVIRQTAYEQYF.

This clonotype has just a few counts. One end of the junction is discordant with germline, which a read error may explain. V usage is TRBV27 and J usage is TRBJ2-1; D call uncertain. CDR3 length: 12 amino acids. The germline V gene encodes CDR1 MNHEY and CDR2 SMNVEV (reference sequence). As DNA, the CDR3 is TGTACCAGCAGTTTACAAGGGTATGAGCAGTTCTTC. This codes for CTSSLQGYEQFF.

V gene TRBV12-3 or TRBV12-4 combines with J gene TRBJ1-4, with D unclear. Deletions cut 0 bases from V and 5 bases from J, with 13 bases between. This CDR3 is built from 16 residues. CDR3 amino acids: CASSLALGQENEKLFF. CDR3 DNA sequence: TGTGCCAGCAGTTTAGCCCTAGGGCAAGAGAATGAAAAACTGTTTTTT.

The J gene is TRBJ1-6, the V gene TRBV28; D perhaps matches TRBD1 (5 bases). V lost 6 bases, J lost 6 bases, and 9 bases lay in between. Germline assignment: CDR1 MDHEN and CDR2 SYDVKM. The CDR3 consists of 13 residues. The CDR3 DNA reads as TGTGCCAGCAGGCAGGGCTTTAATTCACCCCTCCACTTT. It codes for CASRQGFNSPLHF.

This clonotype was observed many times. The chain recombines TRBV5-1 with TRBJ2-5, with 7 bases that match TRBD1. The CDR3 length is 14 residues. Germline lookup yields CDR1 SGHRS and CDR2 YFSETQ. With V trimmed by 4 bases and J by 1 base, 4 bases remained unmatched. The CDR3 DNA is TGCGCCAGCAGCCCGGGGACAGTCCAAGAGACCCAGTACTTC. This translates into CASSPGTVQETQYF.

This clonotype has a handful of counts. The V call is TRBV20-1, the J call TRBJ1-6; D uncertain. Germline assignment: CDR1 DFQATT and CDR2 SNEGSKA (reference sequence). CDR3 length equals 13 residues. The CDR3 region is CRSVSSYNSPLHF. The CDR3 DNA is TGCAGAAGCGTTAGCTCCTATAATTCACCCCTCCACTTT.

This clonotype has only a few counts. The CDR3: CAIQSARGTAEQYF. The CDR3 bases are TGTGCCATCCAATCGGCAAGAGGAACTGCCGAGCAGTACTTC. V is TRBV10-3 and J is TRBJ2-7; D ambiguous. CDR3 length: 14 residues. Germline V CDR1 and CDR2: ENHRY, SYGVKD. V dropped 8 bases and J dropped 6 bases, with 20 bases sitting between them.

This clonotype was observed a handful of times. The genes are TRBV11-1 and TRBJ2-7, with a possible D match to TRBD2 (5 bases). Trimming cost V 5 bases and J 2 bases, with 13 bases left between them. This CDR3 region has 14 residues. Germline V gene sequence: CDR1 SGHAT, CDR2 FQDESV (reference sequence). CDR3 in DNA: TGTGCCAGCAGCCGCGGACTCGGAACCTACGAGCAGTACTTC. It is translated as CASSRGLGTYEQYF.

The rearrangement links TRBV12-3 or TRBV12-4 to TRBJ2-4; 7 nucleotides match TRBD1. This CDR3 region has 13 residues. Trimming removed 7 bases from V and 8 bases from J; junction bases left unmatched: 8. The CDR3 sequence is CASTGQEMDIQYF. In DNA, the CDR3 is TGTGCCAGCACCGGACAGGAGATGGACATTCAGTACTTC.

The rearrangement uses TRBV29-1 and TRBJ2-7; perhaps TRBD2 as D (5 bases). The CDR3 runs to 13 residues. Deletions cut 2 bases from V and 0 bases from J, with 8 bases between. Germline V lookup: CDR1 SQVTM, CDR2 ANQGSEA. The CDR3 is CSVETDYSYEQYF. The CDR3 bases are TGCAGCGTTGAAACAGACTACTCCTACGAGCAGTACTTC.

This clonotype appeared a few times. This chain uses TRBV27 with TRBJ1-2; possible D gene TRBD1, 6 bases. Germline V gene data show CDR1 as MNHEY and CDR2 as SMNVEV (reference sequence). Trimming stripped 9 bases from V and 2 bases from J, with 10 bases between. This CDR3 region has 12 residues. CDR3 bases: TGTGCCAGATCTACAGGGAACTATGGCTACACCTTC. It yields the protein CARSTGNYGYTF.

In this sample, this clonotype turned up many times. V gene TRBV7-2 combines with J gene TRBJ2-1; D is unresolved. Between the trimmed V and J ends, which lost 0 bases and 5 bases, there was a span of 2 bases. Germline V gene data show CDR1 as SGHTA and CDR2 as FQGNSA. There are 12 residues in the CDR3. Here the CDR3 DNA reads TGTGCCAGCAGCTTAGCCGACAATGAGCAGTTCTTC. Translating it yields CASSLADNEQFF.

The V gene is TRBV4-2, the J gene TRBJ2-5, with 8 bases identical to TRBD2. TRBJ2-7 matches the DNA end more closely, so the J call is doubtful. The CDR3 length is 16 residues. Germline lookup yields CDR1 LGHNA and CDR2 YNFKEQ. The CDR3 bases are TGTGCCAGCAGCCTTGAACAACGGGGGGGCCGAGACGAGCAGTACTTC. It specifies CASSLEQRGGRDEQYF.

This chain uses TRBV27 with TRBJ2-1, with 7 bases matching TRBD2. Losses at the gene ends were 5 bases for V and 5 bases for J; bases not matched to a gene: 9. The CDR3 extends over 15 amino acids. Germline CDR1 is MNHEY and CDR2 is SMNVEV (reference sequence). CDR3 DNA sequence: TGTGCCAGCAGTCCCCCGGCTAGCGGAAACAATGAGCAGTTCTTC. This sequence encodes CASSPPASGNNEQFF.

This clonotype was seen a few times. This chain uses TRBV24-1 with TRBJ2-5; 8 bases line up with TRBD2. The CDR3 runs to 15 residues. With 2 bases clipped from V and 6 bases from J, the junction kept 7 bases outside the gene matches. From germline, CDR1 is KGHDR and CDR2 SFDVKD. CDR3 DNA: TGTGCCACCAGTGATTCCCGGACTAGCATGAAGACCCAGTACTTC. Translating gives CATSDSRTSMKTQYF.

This clonotype was seen only a few times. The chain joins TRBV25-1 to TRBJ2-5, with a weak D call TRBD1 (6 bases). Between the trimmed V and J ends, which lost 4 bases and 5 bases, there was a span of 14 bases. CDR3 size: 14 residues. In germline, CDR1 is MGHDK, CDR2 SYGVNS. The CDR3 bases are TGTGCCAGCAGTGGCCCTACAGGGTACGAGACCCAGTACTTC. Translated, it gives CASSGPTGYETQYF. Based on the CDR3 plus reference TRBV25-1 and TRBJ2-5, the full variable domain is EADIYQTPRYLVIGTGKKITLECSQTMGHDKMYWYQQDPGMELHLIHYSYGVNSTEKGDLSSESTVSRIRTEHFPLTLESARPSHTSQYLCASSGPTGYETQYFGPGTRLLVL.